This is a list of T cell receptor beta chains from one sample in a study of shared clonotypes between healthy human individuals. The data were produced by immunoSEQ multiplex PCR, yet TCRdb's version contains in-frame clones alone and is incomplete. Among 850,000 to 1,200,000 clones listed, around 76% were seen once. The sample comprised memory CD4+ T cells sorted from blood. Source of these receptors: a young man in good health. Each CDR3 is given with its conserved first and last residue. A D gene is named only where the DNA matches it firmly. The size of a clone is reported for some rows only, either as once, few or many, or as a class for expanded clones.

clone_size d_call j_call v_call cdr3_nt cdr3_aa
few TRBD2 TRBJ2-1 TRBV11-2 TGTGCCAGCAGCCCAGCGGGACTAGCCCATGAGCAGTTCTTC CASSPAGLAHEQFF
NA NA TRBJ2-5 TRBV11-2 TGTGCCAGCAGCTTCACACAGAGAACGGAGACCCAGTACTTC CASSFTQRTETQYF
NA NA TRBJ1-2 TRBV7-2 TGTGCCAGCAGCCGCGGGGGGGGCGAGGGCTACACCTTC CASSRGGGEGYTF
few NA TRBJ1-3 TRBV7-2 TGTGCCAGCAGCCCGACTGGGTCTGGAAACACCATATATTTT CASSPTGSGNTIYF
NA NA TRBJ2-1 TRBV7-2 TGTGCCAGCAGCTCCTCGGGCCAGCAGTTCTTC CASSSSGQQFF
NA TRBD1 TRBJ1-5 TRBV10-3 TGTGCCATCGGACAGGGGGCTGGGGGGTGGAATCAGCCCCAGCATTTT CAIGQGAGGWNQPQHF
NA TRBD2 TRBJ2-5 TRBV7-2 TGTGCCAGCGCGATCCAGCGGGGGGGCGCGGAGACCCAGTACTTC CASAIQRGGAETQYF
NA TRBD2 TRBJ2-3 TRBV30 TGTGCCTGGCGCCCGTGGGTACTAGCGGGAACAGATACGCAGTATTTT CAWRPWVLAGTDTQYF
NA NA TRBJ2-3 TRBV5-4 TGTGCCAGCAGCTTGGGGATAGATACGCAGTATTTT CASSLGIDTQYF
few NA TRBJ2-5 TRBV5-6 TGTGCCAGCAGACTGGTCGGGACTGGGGCGGAGACCCAGTACTTC CASRLVGTGAETQYF
NA NA TRBJ2-6 TRBV27 TGTGCCAGCAATTCCCCCTCTGGGGCCAACGTCCTGACTTTC CASNSPSGANVLTF
NA NA TRBJ2-7 TRBV5-1 TGCGCCAGCAGCTCCGGGTCCGGCGGGGCCTACGAGCAGTACTTC CASSSGSGGAYEQYF
few NA TRBJ1-5 TRBV5-5 TGTGCCAGCAGCGTACAGGTCCATGGCAATCAGCCCCAGCATTTT CASSVQVHGNQPQHF
NA TRBD1 TRBJ1-1 TRBV18 TGTGCCAGCTCATCTACGACAGGGGGCAACACTGAAGCTTTCTTT CASSSTTGGNTEAFF
NA NA TRBJ2-3 TRBV5-4 TGTGCCAGCAGCTTGGGGAGGCAGGGACAAGATACGCAGTATTTT CASSLGRQGQDTQYF
NA NA TRBJ2-7 TRBV2 TGTGCCAGCAGTGATTCCCGCAGTTCGGCCGAGCAGTACTTC CASSDSRSSAEQYF
NA NA TRBJ1-5 TRBV27 TGTGCCAGCAGTTCGCTAGGTCAGCCCCAGCATTTT CASSSLGQPQHF
NA NA TRBJ2-7 TRBV6-5 TGTGCCAGCCGCCGGGACAATGCCCTCTACGAGCAGTACTTC CASRRDNALYEQYF
few NA TRBJ1-6 TRBV2 TGTGCCAGCACTGACAGGAGGAACAATTCACCCCTCCACTTT CASTDRRNNSPLHF
NA TRBD1 TRBJ2-7 TRBV19 TGTGCCAGTAGAAAACAGGGGGACTACGAGCAGTACTTC CASRKQGDYEQYF
NA NA TRBJ1-5 TRBV6-6 TGTGCCAGCAGTTACACATCGACGGGGAATCAGCCCCAGCATTTT CASSYTSTGNQPQHF
few TRBD1 TRBJ1-1 TRBV2 TGTGCCAGCAGCTTAGGACAGGTGAACACTGAAGCTTTCTTT CASSLGQVNTEAFF
once NA TRBJ1-1 TRBV5-1 TGCGCCAGCAGCTTAAATCCCGAGGGGACTGAAGCTTTCTTT CASSLNPEGTEAFF
NA TRBD1 TRBJ2-5 TRBV4-2 TGTGCCAGCAGCCAAGAAAGGGACAGGGTCTCGGAGCAGTACTTC CASSQERDRVSEQYF
NA TRBD2 TRBJ2-5 TRBV18 TGTGCCAGCTCACCACCCAATTCCCTAGCGGGGGAGGAGACCCAGTACTTC CASSPPNSLAGEETQYF
NA NA TRBJ1-1 TRBV5-4 TGTGCCAGCAGCCCCACCACGGACGTCAGCTTCCTACTGCGCTTT CASSPTTDVSFLLRF
NA NA TRBJ2-7 TRBV19 TGTGCCAGTAGTATGGGCACGCACTACGAGCAGTACTTC CASSMGTHYEQYF
NA TRBD1 TRBJ2-7 TRBV18 TGTGCCAGCTCACCACCAAATCGGGACAGAAGATCCTACGAGCAGTACTTC CASSPPNRDRRSYEQYF
many NA TRBJ2-5 TRBV5-5 TGTGCCAGCAGCTTGATCGGTTTTGGGGATGAGACCCAGTACTTC CASSLIGFGDETQYF
NA NA TRBJ2-7 TRBV6-5 TGTGCCAGCAGTAACGACCCAGGGGCCTACGAGCAGTACTTC CASSNDPGAYEQYF
NA TRBD1 TRBJ2-3 TRBV5-6 TGTGCCAGCACAATGTGGACGGACAGGGTAACAGATACGCAGTATTTT CASTMWTDRVTDTQYF
NA NA TRBJ1-2 TRBV25-1 TGTGCCAGCAGTGAATTGATGCCTCAGGGAGGGGGCTACACCTTC CASSELMPQGGGYTF
NA TRBD1 TRBJ1-2 TRBV19 TGTGCCAGTAGTTCCTCTTATGCCGGGACAGGGCGCGGCTACACCTTC CASSSSYAGTGRGYTF
few NA TRBJ1-1 TRBV28 TGTGCCAGCAGTTTAAGTTACGGGGCTGGGGAAGCTTTCTTT CASSLSYGAGEAFF
few NA TRBJ2-5 TRBV7-6 TGTGCCAGCAGCTCCCTTCATTCAGGGGAAGAGACCCAGTACTTC CASSSLHSGEETQYF
NA NA TRBJ2-7 TRBV7-9 TGTGCCAGCAGCTTAGGGCAGGTTTCCTACGAGCAGTACTTC CASSLGQVSYEQYF
NA NA TRBJ1-2 TRBV9 TGTGCCAGCAGCGTAGGGGGGGAGAGCTATGGCTACACCTTC CASSVGGESYGYTF
NA NA TRBJ2-3 TRBV7-9 TGTGCCAGCAGCCCTGGCACAGATACGCAGTATTTT CASSPGTDTQYF
NA NA TRBJ1-2 TRBV7-2 TGTGCCAGCAGCCCTTGGACGGGCTATGGCTACACCTTC CASSPWTGYGYTF
NA NA TRBJ2-5 TRBV7-9 TGTGCCAGCAGCCCGCACGGGCGGGAGACCCAGTACTTC CASSPHGRETQYF
NA NA TRBJ2-2 TRBV11-2 TGTGCCAGCAGCCGTACGGACACCGGGGAGCTGTTTTTT CASSRTDTGELFF
few NA TRBJ1-4 TRBV18 TGTGCCAGCTCACCACAGGGGAGTAATGAAAAACTGTTTTTT CASSPQGSNEKLFF
NA NA TRBJ2-7 TRBV19 TGTGCCATCCCCCAATCGGGCAGTTTCTACGAGCAGTACTTC CAIPQSGSFYEQYF
NA TRBD2 TRBJ2-3 TRBV6-5 TGTGCCAGCCGCCCCGGGAGGCTCACAGATACGCAGTATTTT CASRPGRLTDTQYF
NA TRBD1 TRBJ2-7 TRBV5-4 TGTGCCAGCAGCTCCGGCCGGGACAGGGGCTACGAGCAGTACTTC CASSSGRDRGYEQYF
few NA TRBJ1-1 TRBV29-1 TGCAGCGTTGAAGTAGTAGAATCTGAAGCTTTCTTT CSVEVVESEAFF
NA TRBD1 TRBJ1-6 TRBV7-2 TGTGCCAGCAGCTCCGGGACAGGGAGAAATTCACCCCTCCACTTT CASSSGTGRNSPLHF
NA NA TRBJ1-2 TRBV7-2 TGTGCCAGCAGCCGACAGAGTAACTATGGCTACACCTTC CASSRQSNYGYTF
once NA TRBJ1-6 TRBV27 TGTGCCAGCAGCACAGGGTCCTCAATAAATTCACCCCTCCACTTT CASSTGSSINSPLHF
NA TRBD1 TRBJ1-4 TRBV5-1 TGCGCCAGCGGTCCCGGGACAGGAAAAGAAAAACTGTTTTTT CASGPGTGKEKLFF
once NA TRBJ2-5 TRBV29-1 TGCAGCGTACGAAGAACAGCCCAAGAGACCCAGTACTTC CSVRRTAQETQYF
few NA TRBJ1-1 TRBV28 TGTGCCAGCAGTTCCCGTGTAGAAGCTTTCTTT CASSSRVEAFF
NA TRBD1 TRBJ1-2 TRBV18 TGTGCCAGCTCACTCACGGACAGGACCTCGGCCTATGGCTACACCTTC CASSLTDRTSAYGYTF